This T cell receptor (beta chain) was obtained from a study of shared clonotypes between healthy human individuals. Study context: Researchers drew samples from two women and a few men aged 18 to 49. Per donor, three plates held CD4 naive cells, three held CD4 memory, two held CD8 naive and one held CD8 memory.

In the source study's methods: Junction-only immunoSEQ sequences carried no quality scores, so filtering differed. TCRdb's table, derived via immunoSEQ multiplex PCR, lists solely in-frame clones and lacks some. V, J and clone size are those of that table, while D and trimming were read from the DNA. The profile covers approximately 720,000 clones, with approximately 75% appearing a single time and roughly 1.8% taken by the ten largest. The CDR3 is 16 amino acids. CDR1 and CDR2 from the germline V gene are LNHDA and SQIVND (reference sequence). V shed 5 bases and J shed 7 bases, with 21 bases lying between them. The investigators split CD4+ cells into a CD45RA+ naive subset and a CD45RA-negative memory subset.

The receptor comes from a woman in her 30s in good health. The V gene is TRBV19, the J gene TRBJ1-5, with no clear D. Sequenced input: memory CD4+ T cells sorted from blood. Subset in this sample: CD45RA-negative fraction. For the CDR3, the DNA is TGTGCCAGTAGTGGGCTGGAGGGCCCTAATGGACAGCCCCAGCATTTT. This gives the protein CASSGLEGPNGQPQHF.